Listed here are 27 T cell receptor beta chains from one sample, sequenced in a study of blood T cells in healthy people across ages (dated by TCRdb to the mid-2010s). Libraries came from 5' RACE. Sequencing was performed on an Illumina HiSeq 2500. A second PCR of 7 to 11 cycles was run with a J-beta primer mix and a sample-barcoded 5' primer. In TCRdb, the public reads were trimmed at Q25 with fastp and aligned with MiXCR, with productive beta chains retained. A single entry per CDR3 protein holds the most common genes and DNA from its merged rows. The sample table contains about 780,000 distinct CDR3 sequences; only one count was recorded for 62% of them. Jointly, the top ten make up about a quarter of the sample. Sequenced material: blood. The receptors come from a young man in good health.

The chain couples TRBV25-1 to TRBJ1-5; tentative D call: TRBD1 (6 bases). There are 15 residues in the CDR3. Trimming took 1 base from V and 5 from J, leaving 12 bases between them. Germline values: CDR1 MGHDK, CDR2 SYGVNS. This CDR3 reads CASSEFWTDDQPQHF. CDR3 DNA sequence: TGTGCCAGCAGTGAATTCTGGACAGACGATCAGCCCCAGCATTTT.

This clonotype appeared a few times. This chain links TRBV6-6 with TRBJ2-7, with 7 bases matching TRBD1. Germline V gene data show CDR1 as MNHNY and CDR2 as SVGAGI (reference sequence). With V trimmed by 10 bases and J by 3 bases, 21 bases remained unmatched. This CDR3 has 17 amino acids. In DNA form, the CDR3 reads TGTGCCACCCTAAAGGAGAGACAGGGAAATTCGTTCTACGAGCAGTACTTC. This codes for CATLKERQGNSFYEQYF.

The chain employs TRBV7-2 and TRBJ1-2; the match to TRBD1 covers 7 bases. The junction had 7 bases not matched to a gene; V was cut back by 4 bases and J by 11 bases. The germline gives CDR1 SGHTA, CDR2 FQGNSA. This CDR3 region has 12 residues. The CDR3 region is CASSSRTGRYTF. The CDR3 DNA reads TGTGCCAGCAGCTCCCGGACAGGTCGGTACACCTTC. Full variable domain (rest looked up from reference TRBV7-2 and TRBJ1-2): GAGVSQSPSNKVTEKGKDVELRCDPISGHTALYWYRQSLGQGLEFLIYFQGNSAPDKSGLPSDRFSAERTGGSVSTLTIQRTQQEDSAVYLCASSSRTGRYTFGSGTRLTVV.

Turning to this clonotype: A junction boundary mismatches the germline segment, possibly from a read error. The chain employs TRBV7-9 and TRBJ2-5, with 7 bases lining up with TRBD2. Germline loops: CDR1 SEHNR, CDR2 FQNEAQ (reference sequence). CDR3 length: 18 residues. The CDR3 DNA follows: TGTGCCAGCAGCTTTTCGAAAGGGACTAAAAATCCGGAGGAGATCCAGTACTTC. Its translation: CASSFSKGTKNPEEIQYF. Together with reference TRBV7-9 and TRBJ2-5, the CDR3 gives the full variable domain: DTGVSQNPRHKITKRGQNVTFRCDPISEHNRLYWYRQTLGQGPEFLTYFQNEAQLEKSRLLSDRFSAERPKGSFSTLEIQRTEQGDSAMYLCASSFSKGTKNPEEIQYFGPGTRLLVL.

This clonotype was recorded once. The chain has TRBV10-2 and TRBJ1-5; 7 nucleotides align to TRBD1. The V and J ends lost 6 bases and 5 bases, in that order; junction bases with no gene match: 7. Germline CDR1 WSHSY, CDR2 SAAADI. This CDR3 region has 14 residues. CDR3 sequence (DNA): TGCGCCAGCAGACCCGCCCAGGGGGATCAGCCCCAGCATTTT. Translating gives CASRPAQGDQPQHF.

CDR3 bases: TGCAGCAAGGTAGGGGTAAGGCCCAATGAGCAGTTCTTC. This translates into CSKVGVRPNEQFF. This chain links TRBV20-1 with TRBJ2-1, with a weak D call TRBD1 (5 bases). The CDR3 extends over 13 amino acids. Germline V lookup: CDR1 DFQATT, CDR2 SNEGSKA (reference sequence).

This clonotype was detected many times. This chain links TRBV5-1 with TRBJ2-1; D might be TRBD1 or TRBD2, each matching 5 bases. This CDR3 is 20 amino acids long. The V gene lost 0 bases and the J gene lost 4 bases, with 26 bases spanning the gap. Germline loops: CDR1 SGHRS, CDR2 YFSETQ. Here the CDR3 DNA reads TGCGCCAGCAGCTTGGGGCTGGGCGTAGGGGCAGCTCGGGGTTACAATGAGCAGTTCTTC. This encodes CASSLGLGVGAARGYNEQFF. Filled out from reference TRBV5-1 and TRBJ2-1, the complete variable domain reads KAGVTQTPRYLIKTRGQQVTLSCSPISGHRSVSWYQQTPGQGLQFLFEYFSETQRNKGNFPGRFSGRQFSNSRSEMNVSTLELGDSALYLCASSLGLGVGAARGYNEQFFGPGTRLTVL.

The chain recombines TRBV6-6 with TRBJ2-1; 9 nucleotides match TRBD1. Per germline, CDR1 MNHNY and CDR2 SVGAGI (reference sequence). This CDR3 is 16 amino acids long. V trimming: 0 bases; J trimming: 4 bases; junction bases outside the gene matches: 4. The CDR3 DNA sequence: TGTGCCAGCAGTTACTCCGGGACAGGGACTTACAATGAGCAGTTCTTC. It translates to CASSYSGTGTYNEQFF.

The rearrangement links TRBV20-1 to TRBJ2-5; 11 bases match TRBD2. The trim removed 3 bases at V and 5 bases at J, leaving 8 bases unmatched. This CDR3 contains 15 residues. Germline V gene data show CDR1 as DFQATT and CDR2 as SNEGSKA (reference sequence). The CDR3 DNA reads as TGCAGTGCTAGTCTTAGCGGGGGGGCGGTGGAGACCCAGTACTTC. It codes for CSASLSGGAVETQYF.

This rearrangement joins TRBV15 to TRBJ1-2; a weak D match, TRBD1 (5 bases). Trimming cost V 1 base and J 2 bases, with 14 bases left between them. Germline loops: CDR1 LNHNV, CDR2 YYDKDF (reference sequence). CDR3 length equals 16 residues. The CDR3 protein is CATSRVGDGTNYGYTF. CDR3 bases: TGTGCCACCAGCAGAGTGGGGGACGGAACAAACTATGGCTACACCTTC.

The CDR3 is CASSLKWGIDRDEQYF. CDR3 in DNA: TGTGCCAGCAGTTTAAAATGGGGGATTGACAGGGACGAGCAGTACTTC. The genes are TRBV28 and TRBJ2-7; 7 positions agree with TRBD1. The CDR3 has 16 amino acids. Per germline, CDR1 MDHEN and CDR2 SYDVKM. Trimming removed 2 bases from V and 5 bases from J; junction bases left unmatched: 12. Using reference TRBV28 and TRBJ2-7 for the parts outside the CDR3, the full variable domain is DVKVTQSSRYLVKRTGEKVFLECVQDMDHENMFWYRQDPGLGLRLIYFSYDVKMKEKGDIPEGYSVSREKKERFSLILESASTNQTSMYLCASSLKWGIDRDEQYFGPGTRLTVT.

For the CDR3, the DNA is TGTGCCAGCAAGGCATCTCAGGAGTACTTC. The encoded protein is CASKASQEYF. The V gene is TRBV2, the J gene TRBJ2-7; no firm D call. Per germline, CDR1 SNHLY and CDR2 FYNNEI. The length of the CDR3 is 10 residues. Deletions cut 7 bases from V and 11 bases from J, with 12 bases between.

As concerns this clonotype: A much larger clone is a single base away; this may be a read error. The rearrangement joins TRBV28 to TRBJ2-7; 9 positions agree with TRBD1. Germline V gene data show CDR1 as MDHEN and CDR2 as SYDVKM. Unmatched junction bases numbered 6, after V lost 6 bases and J lost 3 bases. There are 14 residues in the CDR3. The CDR3 spells CASSTGTGLYEQYF. CDR3 sequence (DNA): TGTGCCAGCAGCACCGGGACAGGGCTCTACGAGCAGTACTTC.

There are a few counts of this clonotype. This chain uses TRBV7-9 with TRBJ1-2; 7 bases fit TRBD1. With 4 bases clipped from V and 4 bases from J, the junction kept 15 bases outside the gene matches. This CDR3 spans 17 amino acids. From germline, CDR1 is SEHNR and CDR2 FQNEAQ (reference sequence). CDR3 region: CASSSQPGQYLGYGYTF. CDR3 DNA sequence: TGTGCCAGCAGCTCACAACCGGGACAGTACCTCGGCTATGGCTACACCTTC.

V usage is TRBV20-1 and J usage is TRBJ2-1; 8 bases align to TRBD1. The CDR3 is 13 amino acids. CDR1 and CDR2 from the germline V gene are DFQATT and SNEGSKA (reference sequence). V lost 3 bases and J lost 6; bases outside the gene matches: 4. The CDR3 here is CSASNRGSNEQFF. DNA for the CDR3: TGCAGTGCTAGTAACAGGGGGTCCAATGAGCAGTTCTTC.

V usage is TRBV20-1 and J usage is TRBJ1-5, with D tentatively TRBD1 (6 bases). Trimming cost V 5 bases and J 0 bases, with 17 bases left between them. The V gene's germline CDR1 is DFQATT and CDR2 SNEGSKA (reference sequence). The CDR3 loop spans 16 amino acids. DNA of the CDR3: TGCAGTGCTGAACAGGGTAATGGCTTTAGCAATCAGCCCCAGCATTTT. Protein sequence: CSAEQGNGFSNQPQHF.

The chain has TRBV14 and TRBJ1-2; possible D gene TRBD1, 5 bases. The CDR3 has 13 residues. The V end was cut by 0 bases, the J end by 10 bases, with 12 bases between. Germline V gene sequence: CDR1 SGHDN, CDR2 FVKESK. The CDR3 DNA reads TGTGCCAGCAGCCAAGATCGAGGGGTGGCCTACACCTTC. The encoded protein is CASSQDRGVAYTF. Drawing the rest from reference TRBV14 and TRBJ1-2, the complete variable domain is EAGVTQFPSHSVIEKGQTVTLRCDPISGHDNLYWYRRVMGKEIKFLLHFVKESKQDESGMPNNRFLAERTGGTYSTLKVQPAELEDSGVYFCASSQDRGVAYTFGSGTRLTVV.

This clonotype has a handful of counts. This chain links TRBV7-3 with TRBJ2-3; D call uncertain. This CDR3 has 12 amino acids. Germline-derived CDR1 and CDR2 are SGHTA and FQGTGA. Trimming left V 6 bases short and J 2 bases short, with 6 bases between. The CDR3 protein is CASRLTTDTQYF. CDR3 nucleotides: TGTGCCAGCAGACTAACCACAGATACGCAGTATTTT.

This clonotype was seen a few times. The chain recombines TRBV9 with TRBJ2-7; 11 bases align to TRBD2. The junction had 12 bases not matched to a gene; V was cut back by 3 bases and J by 7 bases. The CDR3 contains 16 residues. Germline V CDR1 and CDR2: SGDLS, YYNGEE. CDR3 residues: CASSASLAGGLREQYF. The DNA of the CDR3 is TGTGCCAGCAGCGCCTCTTTAGCGGGGGGGCTCCGGGAGCAGTACTTC.

The chain recombines TRBV7-2 with TRBJ1-2; the D is unclear. This CDR3 is built from 15 residues. The V and J ends lost 0 bases and 2 bases respectively, with 10 bases between them. Germline assignment: CDR1 SGHTA and CDR2 FQGNSA. The DNA for the CDR3 is TGTGCCAGCAGCTTAGCGGGAAACTCGAACTATGGCTACACCTTC. Protein sequence: CASSLAGNSNYGYTF.

Many counts were recorded for this clonotype. The chain couples TRBV6-6 to TRBJ2-5; maybe TRBD2 (5 bases). This CDR3 spans 17 amino acids. Trimming pared 6 bases from V and 2 bases from J, leaving 22 bases between. From germline, CDR1 is MNHNY and CDR2 SVGAGI (reference sequence). The CDR3 nucleotides read TGTGCCAGCAGAAAAAAACAAGCGGAGAGATTGCAAGAGACCCAGTACTTC. Protein sequence: CASRKKQAERLQETQYF.

V and J are TRBV7-2 and TRBJ1-4; D gene unclear. Trimming removed 6 bases from V and 0 bases from J, with 11 bases in between. CDR1 and CDR2 from the germline V gene are SGHTA and FQGNSA. This CDR3 comprises 15 residues. CDR3 nucleotides: TGTGCCAGCAGGGCCCAGGTTGCAACTAATGAAAAACTGTTTTTT. It specifies CASRAQVATNEKLFF. The variable domain in full, with the rest retrieved from reference TRBV7-2 and TRBJ1-4, is GAGVSQSPSNKVTEKGKDVELRCDPISGHTALYWYRQSLGQGLEFLIYFQGNSAPDKSGLPSDRFSAERTGGSVSTLTIQRTQQEDSAVYLCASRAQVATNEKLFFGSGTQLSVL.

CDR3 in DNA: TGTGCCAGCAGCACCCACCGACTCGGTACCTCACAAGAGACCCAGTACTTC. The encoded protein is CASSTHRLGTSQETQYF. This rearrangement joins TRBV7-6 to TRBJ2-5; D not certain. The CDR3 has 17 amino acids. Trimming took 5 bases from V and 2 from J, leaving 21 bases between them. Germline CDR1 SGHVS, CDR2 FNYEAQ.

This chain links TRBV3-1 with TRBJ2-1, with TRBD1 matching over 7 bases. The germline V gene encodes CDR1 LGHDT and CDR2 YNNKEL (reference sequence). After removal of 4 bases from V and 1 base from J, the junction contained 16 bases not matched to a gene. The CDR3 loop spans 19 amino acids. The CDR3 loop is CASSPDWDSQNSSYNEQFF. CDR3 DNA: TGTGCCAGCAGCCCTGATTGGGACAGCCAGAATTCTTCCTACAATGAGCAGTTCTTC.

The chain uses TRBV29-1 and TRBJ1-1, with 8 nucleotides matching TRBD1. CDR1 is SQVTM and CDR2 is ANQGSEA in the germline V gene. Trimming at V came to 5 bases and at J to 1 base, leaving 6 bases not matched to a gene. This CDR3 is built from 14 residues. For the CDR3, the DNA is TGCAGCGTTTTAACAGGGGGTCAGAACACTGAAGCTTTCTTT. Its translation is CSVLTGGQNTEAFF.

The J gene is TRBJ2-7, the V gene TRBV4-3; 7 nucleotides agree with TRBD1. This CDR3 comprises 15 residues. CDR1 and CDR2 (germline): LGHNA, YSLEER. V was clipped by 4 bases and J by 3 bases; unmatched bases: 9. The CDR3 here is CASSPNVGGLYEQYF. In DNA, the CDR3 is TGCGCCAGCAGCCCCAATGTAGGGGGCCTCTACGAGCAGTACTTC.

This rearrangement joins TRBV6-2 or TRBV6-3 to TRBJ2-2; D is unclear. V dropped 8 bases and J dropped 7 bases, with 20 bases sitting between them. The CDR3 totals 15 residues. Germline assignment: CDR1 MNHEY and CDR2 SVGEGT. The CDR3 coding sequence is TGTGCCAGCGGAGCTCTCTCGGAATATGGCGGGGAGCTGTTTTTT. As protein: CASGALSEYGGELFF.